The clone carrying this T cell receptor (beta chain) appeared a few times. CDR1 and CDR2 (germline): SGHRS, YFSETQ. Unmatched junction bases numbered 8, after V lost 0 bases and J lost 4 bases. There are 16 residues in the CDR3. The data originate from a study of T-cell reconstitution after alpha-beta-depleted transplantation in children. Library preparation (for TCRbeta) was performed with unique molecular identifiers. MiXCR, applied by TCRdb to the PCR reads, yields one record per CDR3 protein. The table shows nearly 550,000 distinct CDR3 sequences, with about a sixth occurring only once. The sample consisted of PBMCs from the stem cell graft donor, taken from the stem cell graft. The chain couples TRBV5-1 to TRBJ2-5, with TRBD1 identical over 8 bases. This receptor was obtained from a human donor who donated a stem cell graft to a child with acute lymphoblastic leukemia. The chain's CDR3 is CASSLAVLTGGETQYF. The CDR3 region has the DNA TGCGCCAGCAGCTTGGCGGTGCTAACAGGGGGAGAGACCCAGTACTTC.